These T cell receptor beta chains were read from a single sample in a study of T-cell memory formation after mild COVID-19. TCRdb redid the calling of the 5' RACE reads with MiXCR, one entry per CDR3 protein. The table lists about 150,000 distinct CDR3 sequences, around 21% of them singletons. Sequencing input: PBMCs or a T cell subset sorted from them (not recorded which). The origin of the receptors is an adult woman who had mild COVID-19 (a few samples of this study predate the infection). Cell type and time point are not known. CDR3s include the opening cysteine and the closing phenylalanine or tryptophan. A D gene is named only where the DNA matches it firmly. The size entry is marked missing in some rows and otherwise reads once, few, many or a size class.

>14|TRBV7-8|few|TRBJ1-3|NA
TGTGCCAGCAGCTTCGGACAGCTCCGGGACACCATATATTTT
CASSFGQLRDTIYF
>15|TRBV15|many|TRBJ2-7|NA
TGTGCCACCAGCAGAGATCCCGGGAACATCTACGAGCAGTACTTC
CATSRDPGNIYEQYF
>12|TRBV5-1|NA|TRBJ2-7|NA
TGCGCCAGCAGCTTGTACAGGACCGAGCAGTACTTC
CASSLYRTEQYF
>11|TRBV2|NA|TRBJ2-3|NA
TGTGCCAGCACTGGCACAGATACGCAGTATTTT
CASTGTDTQYF
>15|TRBV12-3/TRBV12-4|NA|TRBJ2-1|TRBD1
TGTGCCAGCAGTCGCGGACAGGGAGTTGGGCGGGAGCAGTTCTTC
CASSRGQGVGREQFF
>15|TRBV29-1|NA|TRBJ2-3|NA
TGCAGCGTTGGGTTCGGAGCATCCGAAACAGATACGCAGTATTTT
CSVGFGASETDTQYF
>14|TRBV30|few|TRBJ2-1|NA
TGTGCCTGGAGTGTAAGTAGGCTAACGAGTGAGCAGTTCTTC
CAWSVSRLTSEQFF
>16|TRBV10-3|few|TRBJ2-7|TRBD1
TGTGCCATCAGTGACTCCGGACAGGGGATAATCAACGAGCAGTACTTC
CAISDSGQGIINEQYF
>14|TRBV5-1|few|TRBJ1-1|NA
TGCGCCAGCAGCTTGGACGGGCCCTCGACTGAAGCTTTCTTT
CASSLDGPSTEAFF
>15|TRBV12-3/TRBV12-4|NA|TRBJ2-7|NA
TGTGCCAGCAGTTCCCCTTCCTACAGCTCCTACGAGCAGTACTTC
CASSSPSYSSYEQYF
>18|TRBV5-1|NA|TRBJ2-3|TRBD2
TGCGCCAGCAGCTTGGGACTAGCGGGGAGATGGAGCACAGATACGCAGTATTTT
CASSLGLAGRWSTDTQYF
>15|TRBV4-3|few|TRBJ1-2|NA
TGCGCCAGCAGCCAAGATGGGCGGGCCGGGTATGGCTACACCTTC
CASSQDGRAGYGYTF
>12|TRBV7-9|few|TRBJ2-1|TRBD2
TGTGCCAGCAGCTATCGGGGGGATGAGCAGTTCTTC
CASSYRGDEQFF
>13|TRBV3-1|few|TRBJ1-2|NA
TGTGCCAGCAGCCCTGGGACGTACTATGGCTACACCTTC
CASSPGTYYGYTF
>14|TRBV20-1|few|TRBJ2-7|TRBD2
TGCAGTGCGGGAGGGACTAGCCTAACCTACGAGCAGTACTTC
CSAGGTSLTYEQYF
>14|TRBV12-3/TRBV12-4|few|TRBJ2-2|TRBD1
TGTGCCAGCAGTAGACAGGGGGCGAACGGGGAGCTGTTTTTT
CASSRQGANGELFF
>17|TRBV7-3|few|TRBJ2-2|NA
TGTGCCAGCAGCCAATCCCCCGGAGCCGGTTTCACCGGGGAGCTGTTTTTT
CASSQSPGAGFTGELFF
>15|TRBV24-1|few|TRBJ2-5|NA
TGTGCCACCAGTGACCCAGGACAGTTCCAAGAGACCCAGTACTTC
CATSDPGQFQETQYF
>13|TRBV18|NA|TRBJ2-3|NA
TGTGCCAGCTCACCGGAAAGCACAGATACGCAGTATTTT
CASSPESTDTQYF
>14|TRBV6-2/TRBV6-3|NA|TRBJ2-3|NA
TGTGCCAGCAGTTACTCGTTGGCAACAGATACGCAGTATTTT
CASSYSLATDTQYF
>15|TRBV29-1|NA|TRBJ2-3|TRBD1
TGCAGCGTTGAAGCGGGACAGGGTATCGCAGATACGCAGTATTTT
CSVEAGQGIADTQYF
>15|TRBV6-5|few|TRBJ2-3|NA
TGTGCCAGCAGTTACAAGGCCGTGTGGACAGATACGCAGTATTTT
CASSYKAVWTDTQYF
>15|TRBV20-1|few|TRBJ1-5|NA
TGCAGTGCCCAACAGGGAGGGAATAGCAATCAGCCCCAGCATTTT
CSAQQGGNSNQPQHF
>15|TRBV14|NA|TRBJ2-1|NA
TGTGCCAGCAGCCAAGGAGCCAGGGCCTTTATTGAGCAGTTCTTC
CASSQGARAFIEQFF
>11|TRBV20-1|few|TRBJ1-1|NA
TGCAGTGCTCGGACAGCGGTCGAAGCTTTCTTT
CSARTAVEAFF
>14|TRBV25-1|few|TRBJ2-5|NA
TGTGCCAGCAGGGAAAACGGGACTCCCGAGACCCAGTACTTC
CASRENGTPETQYF
>15|TRBV20-1|many|TRBJ2-7|TRBD2
TGCAGTGCTACACGACTAGCGGGGGTCCTCTACGAGCAGTACTTC
CSATRLAGVLYEQYF
>15|TRBV9|NA|TRBJ2-1|NA
TGTGCCAGCAGCGTAGGAGACGGTTCCTACAATGAGCAGTTCTTC
CASSVGDGSYNEQFF
>13|TRBV30|few|TRBJ2-2|NA
TGTGCCTGGAGTCCGGGACTTACCGGGGAGCTGTTTTTT
CAWSPGLTGELFF
>13|TRBV20-1|NA|TRBJ2-7|TRBD1
TGCAGTGCTCCAAAACAGGGGGTCAACGAGCAGTACTTC
CSAPKQGVNEQYF
>15|TRBV19|NA|TRBJ1-2|TRBD1
TGTGCCAGTAGTAGAGGACAGGGGGCTCACTATGGCTACACCTTC
CASSRGQGAHYGYTF
>13|TRBV20-1|few|TRBJ2-5|TRBD2
TGCAGTGCCGTGGGACTAGATGAAGAGACCCAGTACTTC
CSAVGLDEETQYF
>14|TRBV4-2|NA|TRBJ2-5|TRBD1
TGTGCCAGCAGCCAAGCGACAGGGTTGGAGACCCAGTACTTC
CASSQATGLETQYF
>14|TRBV6-1|few|TRBJ2-7|NA
TGTGCCAGCAGTGAAAGAGGCACATCCTACGAGCAGTACTTC
CASSERGTSYEQYF